Following are 14 T cell receptor beta chains from one sample sequenced in a study of T cells in Graves' hyperthyroidism and ophthalmopathy. Researchers took RNA transcripts and amplified the TCR beta CDR3 regions from them. In the first-round RT-PCR of the TCR CDR3, the HTBI primer set was used. TCRdb recomputed calls from the multiplex PCR reads with MiXCR, one row per CDR3 protein. Among about 500,000 distinct CDR3 sequences listed, around 17% were seen once. Sequencing was done on a sample of blood. These receptors were obtained from a woman aged 18 to 35 with Graves' hyperthyroidism.

The rearrangement links TRBV4-1 to TRBJ2-2; D is undetermined. The CDR3 consists of 17 residues. The germline V and J ends were trimmed by 3 bases and 0 bases, with 14 bases remaining between them. Germline CDR1 is MGHRA and CDR2 is YSYEKL. The CDR3 nucleotides read TGCGCCAGCAGCCATTTCCCGGCTTCCTCGAACACCGGGGAGCTGTTTTTT. It codes for CASSHFPASSNTGELFF.

This clonotype occurred many times. V is TRBV11-2 and J is TRBJ2-4; no firm D call. V was trimmed by 5 bases and J by 2 bases, leaving 13 bases between them. The CDR3 consists of 15 residues. CDR1 is SGHAT, CDR2 FQNNGV, per germline. The CDR3 nucleotides read TGTGCCAGCAGCCTTCCGGTCGTTTCCAAAAACATTCAGTACTTC. Translated, it gives CASSLPVVSKNIQYF.

This chain joins TRBV14 and TRBJ1-2, with unresolved D. Per the germline V gene, CDR1 is SGHDN and CDR2 is FVKESK. Trimming pared 3 bases from V and 0 bases from J, leaving 11 bases between. This CDR3 comprises 15 residues. The CDR3 region has the DNA TGTGCCAGCAGCCACTGGGGATCCCCTAACTATGGCTACACCTTC. Encoded protein: CASSHWGSPNYGYTF.

This clonotype was seen a few times. The DNA for the CDR3 is TGTGCCATCAGTGAGAGCCAGGGACTAGCGGGAGTCGAGCAGTTCTTC. Translated: CAISESQGLAGVEQFF. V is TRBV10-3 and J is TRBJ2-1; 14 bases map to TRBD2. J gave up 10 bases and V 2 bases, and 7 bases lay outside the gene matches. Germline-derived CDR1 and CDR2 are ENHRY and SYGVKD. The length of the CDR3 is 16 residues.

In this sample, this clonotype turned up a few times. The chain couples TRBV10-3 to TRBJ2-1; 12 nucleotides line up with TRBD2. Trimming cost V 0 bases and J 0 bases; bases outside gene matches: 6. Per germline, CDR1 ENHRY and CDR2 SYGVKD. The CDR3 is made up of 19 amino acids. CDR3 loop: CAISESKVTSGGSYNEQFF. The CDR3 bases are TGTGCCATCAGTGAGTCGAAAGTGACTAGCGGGGGCTCCTACAATGAGCAGTTCTTC.

V is TRBV3-1 and J is TRBJ1-5; no definite D call. The germline V and J ends were trimmed by 1 base and 11 bases, with 9 bases remaining between them. Germline values: CDR1 LGHDT, CDR2 YNNKEL (reference sequence). The CDR3 loop spans 12 amino acids. CDR3 DNA: TGTGCCAGCAGCCAAGGGGCCGGGACCCAGCATTTT. Translating it yields CASSQGAGTQHF.

This clonotype was counted between two and nine times. J is TRBJ1-4 and V is TRBV7-9; 9 nucleotides line up with TRBD1. CDR1 and CDR2 (germline): SEHNR, FQNEAQ (reference sequence). This CDR3 is built from 17 residues. V shed 5 bases and J 5 bases; nucleotides not matched to a gene: 12. CDR3 residues: CASSHPGQGSLNEKLFF. DNA of the CDR3: TGTGCCAGCAGCCACCCGGGACAGGGATCTTTGAATGAAAAACTGTTTTTT.

This clonotype was seen repeatedly, ten times or more. A much larger clone differs by one base, so this may be a read error. For the CDR3, the DNA is TGTGCCAGCAGCTTAGAGGTGGCCACTGAAGCTTTCTTT. Translated: CASSLEVATEAFF. The V call is TRBV11-3, the J call TRBJ1-1, with no clear D. Germline V lookup: CDR1 SGHNT, CDR2 YENEEA. This CDR3 contains 13 residues. Trimming stripped 0 bases from V and 4 bases from J, with 6 bases between.

This clonotype turned up a few times. The chain couples TRBV27 to TRBJ2-3; D is possibly TRBD1 or TRBD2 (5 bases each). CDR1 and CDR2 (germline): MNHEY, SMNVEV (reference sequence). The CDR3 is 15 residues long. The germline V and J ends were trimmed by 6 bases and 6 bases, with 19 bases remaining between them. For the CDR3, the DNA is TGTGCCAGCAGCCTCGTAGGGCTAGCAGGGGATACGCAGTATTTT. It is translated as CASSLVGLAGDTQYF.

This clonotype was picked up many times. The V call is TRBV20-1, the J call TRBJ2-7; 9 bases line up with TRBD2. The CDR3 spans 14 residues. CDR1 and CDR2 (germline): DFQATT, SNEGSKA (reference sequence). The V gene end was trimmed by 6 bases and the J gene end by 3 bases; junction bases not matched to a gene: 9. The CDR3 sequence: CSAGAGGTLYEQYF. The CDR3 region has the DNA TGCAGTGCCGGAGCGGGAGGCACCCTCTACGAGCAGTACTTC.

The chain uses TRBV25-1 and TRBJ1-2; no definite D call. The CDR3 runs 16 residues. V lost 0 bases and J 4 bases, leaving 15 bases between the germline ends. Germline CDR1 reads MGHDK; CDR2 reads SYGVNS. CDR3 loop: CASSEYGQDPFYGYTF. The CDR3 nucleotides read TGTGCCAGCAGTGAATATGGGCAGGACCCCTTCTATGGCTACACCTTC.

At least ten counts were recorded for this clonotype. The chain links TRBV6-1 to TRBJ2-2; 11 bases line up with TRBD2. Germline CDR1 is MNHNS and CDR2 is SASEGT. The length of the CDR3 is 18 residues. Germline trimming cut 4 bases from V and 0 bases from J; bases unmatched to any gene: 7. CDR3 coding DNA: TGTGCCAGCAGTGCCCGAAGACTAGCGGGGCCGAACACCGGGGAGCTGTTTTTT. Its translation: CASSARRLAGPNTGELFF.

This clonotype has more than one count but fewer than ten. The chain links TRBV7-9 to TRBJ2-7; perhaps TRBD1 as D (5 bases). The CDR3 runs 17 residues. V was trimmed by 4 bases and J by 3 bases, leaving 22 bases between them. In germline, CDR1 is SEHNR, CDR2 FQNEAQ (reference sequence). DNA for the CDR3: TGTGCCAGCAGCTCTATCCAGGGTAGTTCAGTGTACTACGAGCAGTACTTC. The encoded protein is CASSSIQGSSVYYEQYF.

This chain links TRBV10-3 with TRBJ2-2; D ambiguous. V was cut by 6 bases and J by 1 base, with 6 bases left in between. CDR3 size: 13 residues. Germline assignment: CDR1 ENHRY and CDR2 SYGVKD. The CDR3: CAIRTENTGELFF. The CDR3 DNA follows: TGTGCCATCAGGACCGAGAACACCGGGGAGCTGTTTTTT.